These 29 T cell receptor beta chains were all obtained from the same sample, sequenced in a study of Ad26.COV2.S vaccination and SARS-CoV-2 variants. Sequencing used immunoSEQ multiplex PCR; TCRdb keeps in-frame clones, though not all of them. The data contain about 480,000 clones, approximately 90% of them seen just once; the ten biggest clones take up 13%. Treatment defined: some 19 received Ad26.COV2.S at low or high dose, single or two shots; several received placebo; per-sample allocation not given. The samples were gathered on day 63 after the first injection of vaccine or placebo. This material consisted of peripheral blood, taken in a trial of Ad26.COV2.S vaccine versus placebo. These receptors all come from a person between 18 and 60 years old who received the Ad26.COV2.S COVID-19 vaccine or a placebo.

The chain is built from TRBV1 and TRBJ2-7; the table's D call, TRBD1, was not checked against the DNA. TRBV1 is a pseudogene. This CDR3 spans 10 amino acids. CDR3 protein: CTSSRQVQYF. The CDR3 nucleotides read TGCACCAGCAGCCGCCAGGTGCAGTACTTC.

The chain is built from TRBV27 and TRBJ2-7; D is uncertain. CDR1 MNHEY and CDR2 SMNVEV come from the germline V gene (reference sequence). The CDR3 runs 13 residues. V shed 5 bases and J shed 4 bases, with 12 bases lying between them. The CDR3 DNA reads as TGTGCCAGCAGTCCCGTCCCTTCATACGAGCAGTACTTC. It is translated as CASSPVPSYEQYF.

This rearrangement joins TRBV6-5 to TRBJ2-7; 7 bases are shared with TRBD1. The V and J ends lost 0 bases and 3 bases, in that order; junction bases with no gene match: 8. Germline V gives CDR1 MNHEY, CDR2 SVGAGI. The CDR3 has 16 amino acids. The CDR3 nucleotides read TGTGCCAGCAGTTACTCTCCTCTCCGGGACAGCTACGAGCAGTACTTC. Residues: CASSYSPLRDSYEQYF.

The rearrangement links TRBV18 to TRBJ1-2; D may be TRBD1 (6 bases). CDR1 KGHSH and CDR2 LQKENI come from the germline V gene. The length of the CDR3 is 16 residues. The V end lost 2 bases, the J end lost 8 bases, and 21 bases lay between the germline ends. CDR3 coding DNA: TGTGCCAGCTCACCAAGGCCCGCGACAGGAGGCGGGGGCTACACCTTC. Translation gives CASSPRPATGGGGYTF. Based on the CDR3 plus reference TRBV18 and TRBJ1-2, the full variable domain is NAGVMQNPRHLVRRRGQEARLRCSPMKGHSHVYWYRQLPEEGLKFMVYLQKENIIDESGMPKERFSAEFPKEGPSILRIQQVVRGDSAAYFCASSPRPATGGGGYTFGSGTRLTVV.

As DNA, the CDR3 is TGTGCCATCAGTGAGGGCTATAATGAGCAGTTCTTC. It specifies CAISEGYNEQFF. The chain carries TRBV10-3 and TRBJ2-1; D not certain. Germline loops: CDR1 ENHRY, CDR2 SYGVKD. The germline V and J ends were trimmed by 2 bases and 7 bases, with 6 bases remaining between them. The CDR3 contains 12 residues.

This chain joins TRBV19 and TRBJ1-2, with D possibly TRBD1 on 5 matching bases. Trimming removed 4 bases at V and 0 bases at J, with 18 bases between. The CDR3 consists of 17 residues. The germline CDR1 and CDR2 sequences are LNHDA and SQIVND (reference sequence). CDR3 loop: CASSNPGGRGANYGYTF. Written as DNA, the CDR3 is TGTGCCAGTAGTAATCCGGGGGGTAGAGGAGCTAACTATGGCTACACCTTC.

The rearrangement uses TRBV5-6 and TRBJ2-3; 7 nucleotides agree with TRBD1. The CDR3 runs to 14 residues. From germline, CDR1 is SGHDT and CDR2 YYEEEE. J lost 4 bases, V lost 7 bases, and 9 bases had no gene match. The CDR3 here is CASRGQGVPDTQYF. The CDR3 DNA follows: TGTGCCAGCCGAGGGCAGGGGGTACCAGATACGCAGTATTTT.

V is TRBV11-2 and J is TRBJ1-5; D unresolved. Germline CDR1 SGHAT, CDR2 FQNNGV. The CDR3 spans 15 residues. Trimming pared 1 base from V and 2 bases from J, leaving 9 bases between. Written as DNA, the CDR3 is TGTGCCAGCAGCTTAGGGATATCGGGCAATCAGCCCCAGCATTTT. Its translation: CASSLGISGNQPQHF.

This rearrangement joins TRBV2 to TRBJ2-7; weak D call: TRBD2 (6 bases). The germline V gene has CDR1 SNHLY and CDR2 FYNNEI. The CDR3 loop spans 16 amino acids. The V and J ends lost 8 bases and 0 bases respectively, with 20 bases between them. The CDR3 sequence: CASGNRLGRFSYEQYF. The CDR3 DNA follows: TGTGCCAGCGGAAACAGACTCGGGAGATTCTCCTACGAGCAGTACTTC.

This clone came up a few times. The CDR3 sequence is CASSPSELNGEAFF. The CDR3, as DNA: TGCGCCAGCAGCCCAAGTGAGTTGAACGGTGAAGCTTTCTTT. The rearrangement joins TRBV5-1 to TRBJ1-1; D unresolved. CDR1 SGHRS and CDR2 YFSETQ come from the germline V gene. This CDR3 is built from 14 residues. V dropped 4 bases and J dropped 7 bases, with 17 bases sitting between them.

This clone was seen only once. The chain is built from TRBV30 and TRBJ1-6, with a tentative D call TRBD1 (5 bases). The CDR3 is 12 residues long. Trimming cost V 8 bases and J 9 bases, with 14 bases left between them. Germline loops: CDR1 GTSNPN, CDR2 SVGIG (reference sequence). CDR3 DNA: TGTGCCGAGGGGCGAATTGGTTCACCCCTCCACTTT. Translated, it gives CAEGRIGSPLHF.

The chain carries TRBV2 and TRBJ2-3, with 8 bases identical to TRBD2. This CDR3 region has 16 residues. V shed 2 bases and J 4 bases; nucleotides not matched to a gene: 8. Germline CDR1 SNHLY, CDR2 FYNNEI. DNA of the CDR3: TGTGCCAGCAGTGAACGGTTGGGACTAGAGTCAGATACGCAGTATTTT. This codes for CASSERLGLESDTQYF.

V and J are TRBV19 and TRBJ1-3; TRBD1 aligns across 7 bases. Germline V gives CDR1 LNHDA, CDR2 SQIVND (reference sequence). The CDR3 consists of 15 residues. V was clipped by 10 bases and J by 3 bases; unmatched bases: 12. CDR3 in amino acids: CANIAAWDSGNTIYF. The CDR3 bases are TGTGCCAATATAGCCGCCTGGGACAGTGGAAACACCATATATTTT.

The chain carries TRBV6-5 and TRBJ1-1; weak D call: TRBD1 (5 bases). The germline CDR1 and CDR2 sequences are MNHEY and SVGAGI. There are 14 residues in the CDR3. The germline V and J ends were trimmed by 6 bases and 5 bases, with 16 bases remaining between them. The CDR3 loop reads CASRNIQGKTEAFF. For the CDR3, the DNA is TGTGCCAGCAGGAATATTCAGGGCAAGACTGAAGCTTTCTTT.

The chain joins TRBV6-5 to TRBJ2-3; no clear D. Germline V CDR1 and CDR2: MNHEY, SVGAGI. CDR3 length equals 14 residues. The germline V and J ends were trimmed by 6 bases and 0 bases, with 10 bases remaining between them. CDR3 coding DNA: TGTGCCAGCAGCCTCGACACGAGCACAGATACGCAGTATTTT. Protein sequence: CASSLDTSTDTQYF.

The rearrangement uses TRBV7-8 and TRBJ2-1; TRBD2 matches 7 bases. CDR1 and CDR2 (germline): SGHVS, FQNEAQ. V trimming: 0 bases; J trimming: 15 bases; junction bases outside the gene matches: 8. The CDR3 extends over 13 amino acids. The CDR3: CASSLARREAPFF. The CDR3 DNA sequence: TGTGCCAGCAGCTTAGCTCGCCGGGAGGCCCCGTTCTTC.

CDR3 sequence reads: CASSIQGAGGNTIYF. The DNA for the CDR3 is TGTGCCAGCAGCATACAGGGGGCGGGTGGAAACACCATATATTTT. J is TRBJ1-3 and V is TRBV5-4; TRBD1 agrees at 9 bases. J gave up 3 bases and V 4 bases, and 5 bases lay outside the gene matches. In germline, CDR1 is SGHNT, CDR2 YYREEE (reference sequence). The CDR3 length is 15 residues. The full variable domain, its missing parts supplied by reference TRBV5-4 and TRBJ1-3, is ETGVTQSPTHLIKTRGQQVTLRCSSQSGHNTVSWYQQALGQGPQFIFQYYREEENGRGNFPPRFSGLQFPNYSSELNVNALELDDSALYLCASSIQGAGGNTIYFGEGSWLTVV.

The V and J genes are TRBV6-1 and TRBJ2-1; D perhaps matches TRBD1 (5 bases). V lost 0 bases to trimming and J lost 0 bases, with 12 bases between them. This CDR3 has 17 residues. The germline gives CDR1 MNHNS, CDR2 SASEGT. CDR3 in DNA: TGTGCCAGCAGTGAAGCGCAGGGTCCTATCTCCTACAATGAGCAGTTCTTC. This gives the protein CASSEAQGPISYNEQFF.

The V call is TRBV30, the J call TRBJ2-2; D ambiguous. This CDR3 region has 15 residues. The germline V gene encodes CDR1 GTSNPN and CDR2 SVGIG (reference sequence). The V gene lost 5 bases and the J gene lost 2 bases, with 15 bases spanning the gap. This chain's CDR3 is CAWGPGWGNTGELFF. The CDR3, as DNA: TGTGCCTGGGGCCCCGGGTGGGGAAACACCGGGGAGCTGTTTTTT.

CDR3 protein: CASSLEPGDWETQYF. The CDR3 DNA follows: TGTGCCAGCAGCTTAGAACCGGGAGATTGGGAGACCCAGTACTTC. The chain recombines TRBV7-6 with TRBJ2-5; D may be TRBD2 (6 bases). CDR1 and CDR2 (germline): SGHVS, FNYEAQ. This CDR3 has 15 residues. Trimming removed 1 base from V and 5 bases from J, with 14 bases in between.

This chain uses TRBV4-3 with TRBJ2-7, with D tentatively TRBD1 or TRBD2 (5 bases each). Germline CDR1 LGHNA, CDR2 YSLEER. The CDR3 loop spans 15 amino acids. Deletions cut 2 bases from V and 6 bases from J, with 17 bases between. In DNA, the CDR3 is TGCGCCAGCAGCCAACTCAGAGGGGACCGCGGCGAGCAGTACTTC. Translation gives CASSQLRGDRGEQYF.

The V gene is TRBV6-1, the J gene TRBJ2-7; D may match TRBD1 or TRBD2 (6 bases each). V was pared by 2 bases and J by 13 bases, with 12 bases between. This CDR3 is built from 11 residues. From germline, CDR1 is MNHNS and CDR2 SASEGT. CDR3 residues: CASSEIGGSYF. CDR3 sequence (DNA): TGTGCCAGCAGTGAAATAGGGGGGTCTTACTTC.

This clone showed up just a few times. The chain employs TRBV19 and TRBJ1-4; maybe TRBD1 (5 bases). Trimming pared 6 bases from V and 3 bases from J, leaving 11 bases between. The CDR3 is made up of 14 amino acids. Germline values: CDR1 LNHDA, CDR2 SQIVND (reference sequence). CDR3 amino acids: CASRGPQANEKLFF. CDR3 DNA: TGTGCCAGTAGAGGCCCACAGGCTAATGAAAAACTGTTTTTT.

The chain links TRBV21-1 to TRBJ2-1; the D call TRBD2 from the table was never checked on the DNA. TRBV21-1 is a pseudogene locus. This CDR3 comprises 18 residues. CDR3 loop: CASTPGLAKNISYNEQFF. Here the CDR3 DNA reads TGTGCCAGCACCCCGGGACTAGCGAAAAATATCTCCTACAATGAGCAGTTCTTC.

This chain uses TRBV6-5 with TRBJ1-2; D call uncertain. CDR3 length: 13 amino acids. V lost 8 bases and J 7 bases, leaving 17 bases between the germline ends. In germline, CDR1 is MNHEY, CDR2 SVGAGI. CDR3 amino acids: CASLPGASGGYTF. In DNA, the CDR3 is TGTGCCAGCTTGCCAGGAGCCTCGGGTGGCTACACCTTC.

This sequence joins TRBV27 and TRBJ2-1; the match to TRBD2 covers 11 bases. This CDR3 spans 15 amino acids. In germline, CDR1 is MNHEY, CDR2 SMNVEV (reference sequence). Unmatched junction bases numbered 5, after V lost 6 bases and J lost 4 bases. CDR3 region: CASRTSGGGYNEQFF. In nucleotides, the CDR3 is TGTGCCAGCAGAACTAGCGGGGGCGGATACAATGAGCAGTTCTTC.

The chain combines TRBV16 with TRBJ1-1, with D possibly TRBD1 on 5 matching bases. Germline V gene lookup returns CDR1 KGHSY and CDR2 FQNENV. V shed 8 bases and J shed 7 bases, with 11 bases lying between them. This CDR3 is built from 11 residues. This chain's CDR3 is CASQGRSEAFF. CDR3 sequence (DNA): TGTGCCAGCCAGGGAAGAAGTGAAGCTTTCTTT.

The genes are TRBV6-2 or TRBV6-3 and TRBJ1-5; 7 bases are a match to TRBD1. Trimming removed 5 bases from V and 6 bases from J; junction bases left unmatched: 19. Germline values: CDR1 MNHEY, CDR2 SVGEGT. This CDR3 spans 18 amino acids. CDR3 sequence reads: CASSDIPPTGFGPQPQHF. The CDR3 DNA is TGTGCCAGCAGTGACATCCCCCCGACAGGGTTTGGTCCTCAGCCCCAGCATTTT.

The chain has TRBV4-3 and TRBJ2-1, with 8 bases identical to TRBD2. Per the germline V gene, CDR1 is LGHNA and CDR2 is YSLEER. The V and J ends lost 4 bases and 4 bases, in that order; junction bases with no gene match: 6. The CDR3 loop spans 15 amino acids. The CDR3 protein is CASSLTSGTYNEQFF. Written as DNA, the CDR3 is TGCGCCAGCAGCCTTACTAGCGGTACTTACAATGAGCAGTTCTTC.